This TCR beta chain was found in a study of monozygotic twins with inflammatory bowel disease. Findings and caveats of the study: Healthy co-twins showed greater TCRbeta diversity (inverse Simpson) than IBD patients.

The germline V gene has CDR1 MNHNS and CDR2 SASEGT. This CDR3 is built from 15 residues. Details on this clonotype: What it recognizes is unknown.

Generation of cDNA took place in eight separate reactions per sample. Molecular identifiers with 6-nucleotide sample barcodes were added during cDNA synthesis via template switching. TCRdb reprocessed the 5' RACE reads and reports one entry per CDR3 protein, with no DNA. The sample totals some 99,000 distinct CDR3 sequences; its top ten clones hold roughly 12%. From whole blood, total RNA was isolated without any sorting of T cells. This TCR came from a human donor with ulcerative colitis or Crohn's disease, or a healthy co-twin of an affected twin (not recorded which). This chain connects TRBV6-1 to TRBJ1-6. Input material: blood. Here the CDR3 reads CASSEAGSGRSPLHF.